This T cell receptor (beta chain) was sequenced during a study of siplizumab effects on memory and regulatory T cells. Study-wide findings and caveats: Roughly 80-97% of proliferating CD4+ or CD8+ clones lacked an assignable naive or memory phenotype.

Only in-frame clones appear in the TCRdb table, and some are missing; sequencing was by immunoSEQ multiplex PCR. Of about 94,000 clones listed, approximately 95% were seen once; the top ten hold 0.3%. Germline CDR1 and CDR2: SGHDN and FVKESK. With 0 bases removed from V and 3 bases from J, the gap between germline ends came to 3 bases. The CDR3 covers 13 residues. This clone was seen just once. The target antigen is unknown. Sequenced sample: non-Treg CD4+ T cells sorted from blood. The genes are TRBV14 and TRBJ1-5; D remains ambiguous. The origin of this receptor is a human donor in good health. CDR3 loop: CASSQDLNQPQHF. The CDR3 nucleotides read TGTGCCAGCAGCCAAGACCTCAATCAGCCCCAGCATTTT.